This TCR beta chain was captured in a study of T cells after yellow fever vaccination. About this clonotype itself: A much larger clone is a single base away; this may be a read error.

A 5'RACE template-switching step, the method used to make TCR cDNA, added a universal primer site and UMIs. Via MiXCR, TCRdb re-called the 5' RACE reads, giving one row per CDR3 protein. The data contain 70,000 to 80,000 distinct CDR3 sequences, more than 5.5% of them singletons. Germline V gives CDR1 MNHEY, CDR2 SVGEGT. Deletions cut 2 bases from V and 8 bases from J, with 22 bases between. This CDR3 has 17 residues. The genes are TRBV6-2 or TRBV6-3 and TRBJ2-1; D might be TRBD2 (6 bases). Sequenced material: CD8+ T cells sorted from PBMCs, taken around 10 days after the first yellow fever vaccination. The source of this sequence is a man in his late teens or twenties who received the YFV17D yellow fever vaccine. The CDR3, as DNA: TGTGCCAGCAGTTACCCCCTAGGAGGGGATGTGAACGATGAGCAGTTCTTC. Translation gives CASSYPLGGDVNDEQFF.